Given below is one T cell receptor (beta chain) in context. No antigen is known for it. Every subset had its genomic DNA shared out evenly among several immunoSEQ plates. The assay was immunoSEQ multiplex PCR, and TCRdb's table has in-frame clones only and misses some. The sample shows approximately 1.4 million clones, 95% to 99% of them seen only once. These data come from a study of shared clonotypes between healthy human individuals. Study-level results: Naive CD4 clonotype sharing across several donors was 4% to 5%.

Trimming removed 3 bases from V and 0 bases from J, with 10 bases in between. Germline V lookup: CDR1 SGHDT, CDR2 YYEEEE. The CDR3 has 15 residues. The chain combines TRBV5-6 with TRBJ1-5; D possibly corresponds to TRBD1 (6 bases). Sequencing was done on a sample of naive CD4+ T cells sorted from blood. Subset described: CD45RA+ positively selected. The clonotype was recovered from a young man in good health. In nucleotides, the CDR3 is TGTGCCAGCAGCTACGGGACAAATAGCAATCAGCCCCAGCATTTT. Protein product: CASSYGTNSNQPQHF. The full variable domain, completed using reference TRBV5-6 and TRBJ1-5, is DAGVTQSPTHLIKTRGQQVTLRCSPKSGHDTVSWYQQALGQGPQFIFQYYEEEERQRGNFPDRFSGHQFPNYSSELNVNALLLGDSALYLCASSYGTNSNQPQHFGDGTRLSIL.